The 26 T cell receptor beta chains reported below all come from one sample, sequenced in a study of tumor-infiltrating lymphocytes in localized non-small cell lung cancer. Profiled with immunoSEQ multiplex PCR; TCRdb holds only in-frame clones, not every one. The sample includes 9,300 or so clones, about 80% of them seen just once. Input material: uninvolved lung tissue not adjacent to the tumor. These receptors were taken from a human donor with non-small cell lung cancer.

This clone was seen only a few times. Written as DNA, the CDR3 is TGTGCCAGCAGTGACGGGACAGGGGGCGCAGATACGCAGTATTTT. Translating it yields CASSDGTGGADTQYF. The rearrangement uses TRBV6-4 and TRBJ2-3; TRBD1 agrees at 12 bases. CDR3 length: 15 residues. V trimming: 2 bases; J trimming: 4 bases; junction bases outside the gene matches: 1. Germline assignment: CDR1 MRHNA and CDR2 SNTAGT.

J is TRBJ1-5 and V is TRBV4-2; 9 bases align to TRBD1. With V trimmed by 3 bases and J by 3 bases, 6 bases remained unmatched. Germline lookup yields CDR1 LGHNA and CDR2 YNFKEQ. The CDR3 loop spans 16 amino acids. CDR3 amino acids: CASSQVQGADNQPQHF. The CDR3 DNA reads as TGTGCCAGCAGCCAGGTACAGGGGGCGGACAATCAGCCCCAGCATTTT.

The sample holds one count of this clone. This chain connects TRBV5-1 to TRBJ2-7; D is unclear. The V gene's germline CDR1 is SGHRS and CDR2 YFSETQ. The V gene lost 0 bases and the J gene lost 2 bases, with 12 bases spanning the gap. This CDR3 region has 15 residues. In DNA, the CDR3 is TGCGCCAGCAGCTTGGTGACTTTCACGACCTACGAGCAGTACTTC. Translated: CASSLVTFTTYEQYF. The entire variable domain, with the rest obtained from reference TRBV5-1 and TRBJ2-7, is as follows: KAGVTQTPRYLIKTRGQQVTLSCSPISGHRSVSWYQQTPGQGLQFLFEYFSETQRNKGNFPGRFSGRQFSNSRSEMNVSTLELGDSALYLCASSLVTFTTYEQYFGPGTRLTVT.

V and J are TRBV9 and TRBJ2-2; 10 bases are shared with TRBD2. Germline loops: CDR1 SGDLS, CDR2 YYNGEE. The trim removed 4 bases at V and 2 bases at J, leaving 5 bases unmatched. The CDR3 consists of 16 residues. The CDR3 DNA reads TGTGCCAGCAGCCCCCGGACTAGCGGAAACACCGGGGAGCTGTTTTTT. Amino acids: CASSPRTSGNTGELFF.

This clone was seen a handful of times. This sequence joins TRBV28 and TRBJ1-1; 11 bases fit TRBD1. J was trimmed by 4 bases and V by 5 bases; bases with no gene match: 9. The CDR3 is 16 residues long. Germline CDR1 MDHEN, CDR2 SYDVKM. CDR3 in amino acids: CASSTPGQGAATEAFF. DNA for the CDR3: TGTGCCAGCAGTACACCCGGACAGGGGGCGGCCACTGAAGCTTTCTTT.

The genes are TRBV9 and TRBJ2-7; the match to TRBD2 covers 7 bases. V lost 0 bases and J lost 3; bases outside the gene matches: 3. CDR1 and CDR2 from the germline V gene are SGDLS and YYNGEE. CDR3 size: 14 residues. CDR3 DNA sequence: TGTGCCAGCAGCGTAGGGGCGGGAGTCTACGAGCAGTACTTC. It codes for CASSVGAGVYEQYF.

The chain joins TRBV7-9 to TRBJ2-3; 9 bases line up with TRBD1. V trimming: 5 bases; J trimming: 9 bases; junction bases outside the gene matches: 9. The germline gives CDR1 SEHNR, CDR2 FQNEAQ (reference sequence). The CDR3 is made up of 14 amino acids. CDR3 bases: TGTGCCAGCAGCCCGGACAGGGGAGTGGGCACGCAGTATTTT. Residues: CASSPDRGVGTQYF.

CDR3 in amino acids: CASSLSGGPVDTQYF. CDR3 sequence (DNA): TGTGCCAGCAGTTTGTCGGGAGGGCCGGTAGATACGCAGTATTTT. The chain joins TRBV28 to TRBJ2-3, with 8 positions matching TRBD2. CDR1 is MDHEN and CDR2 is SYDVKM in the germline V gene. The CDR3 is made up of 15 amino acids. Germline trimming cut 3 bases from V and 5 bases from J; bases unmatched to any gene: 7.

This clone was seen a handful of times. The chain recombines TRBV19 with TRBJ2-3, with TRBD2 matching 11 bases. The germline V gene encodes CDR1 LNHDA and CDR2 SQIVND (reference sequence). The CDR3 has 15 residues. The trim removed 7 bases at V and 1 base at J, leaving 4 bases unmatched. For the CDR3, the DNA is TGTGCCAGTACCCCACTAGCGGGAGGCACAGATACGCAGTATTTT. This gives the protein CASTPLAGGTDTQYF.

The chain employs TRBV27 and TRBJ2-7; 7 nucleotides align to TRBD1. From germline, CDR1 is MNHEY and CDR2 SMNVEV (reference sequence). The V gene end was trimmed by 3 bases and the J gene end by 5 bases; junction bases not matched to a gene: 10. This CDR3 has 15 amino acids. CDR3 coding DNA: TGTGCCAGCAGTTTGGGACAGACCTTTATGGACGAGCAGTACTTC. Translated, it gives CASSLGQTFMDEQYF.

In its sample, this clone is medium-sized. At the DNA level, this CDR3 is encoded by other sequences in the same sample as well. The V call is TRBV18, the J call TRBJ1-1; 8 bases are shared with TRBD1. CDR1 and CDR2 (germline): KGHSH, LQKENI. With 6 bases clipped from V and 1 base from J, the junction kept 7 bases outside the gene matches. This CDR3 is 15 amino acids long. For the CDR3, the DNA is TGTGCCAGCTCGGCCGGGGACAGGACGAACACTGAAGCTTTCTTT. This translates into CASSAGDRTNTEAFF.

This clone was counted only a few times. This chain links TRBV29-1 with TRBJ2-7; 11 bases line up with TRBD2. Germline assignment: CDR1 SQVTM and CDR2 ANQGSEA. Germline trimming cut 2 bases from V and 4 bases from J; bases unmatched to any gene: 10. This CDR3 comprises 16 residues. The CDR3: CSVEISGTSGSYEQYF. CDR3 nucleotides: TGCAGCGTTGAAATTTCCGGGACTAGCGGATCTTACGAGCAGTACTTC.

V usage is TRBV5-1 and J usage is TRBJ2-7; 8 nucleotides line up with TRBD1. The CDR3 covers 14 residues. J lost 4 bases, V lost 3 bases, and 6 bases had no gene match. Per germline, CDR1 SGHRS and CDR2 YFSETQ. CDR3 DNA: TGCGCCAGCAGCTCGGACAGGGCCGGGTACGAGCAGTACTTC. It is translated as CASSSDRAGYEQYF.

This chain joins TRBV11-2 and TRBJ2-1; 8 bases agree with TRBD2. The J segment lost 3 bases and the V segment lost 0 bases, leaving 4 bases of the junction unmatched. The CDR3 has 16 residues. Germline-derived CDR1 and CDR2 are SGHAT and FQNNGV. CDR3 coding DNA: TGTGCCAGCAGCTTAGACCTTAGCGGGGTCTACAATGAGCAGTTCTTC. Translating it yields CASSLDLSGVYNEQFF. Full variable domain (missing parts from reference TRBV11-2 and TRBJ2-1): EAGVAQSPRYKIIEKRQSVAFWCNPISGHATLYWYQQILGQGPKLLIQFQNNGVVDDSQLPKDRFSAERLKGVDSTLKIQPAKLEDSAVYLCASSLDLSGVYNEQFFGPGTRLTVL.

The chain employs TRBV4-2 and TRBJ1-3; 8 nucleotides align to TRBD1. The V gene's germline CDR1 is LGHNA and CDR2 YNFKEQ. With V trimmed by 3 bases and J by 0 bases, 4 bases remained unmatched. The CDR3 covers 16 residues. The CDR3 DNA follows: TGTGCCAGCAGCCAGCCAGGGGGCGGCTCTGGAAACACCATATATTTT. It codes for CASSQPGGGSGNTIYF.

The chain employs TRBV5-1 and TRBJ1-4; D not resolved. Per the germline V gene, CDR1 is SGHRS and CDR2 is YFSETQ. V was shortened by 5 bases and J by 5 bases, with 13 bases between the two germline ends. The CDR3 is 14 residues long. As DNA, the CDR3 is TGCGCCAGCAGTCTAGCCAACGGGAATGAAAAACTGTTTTTT. Translated, it gives CASSLANGNEKLFF.

The rearrangement uses TRBV7-2 and TRBJ2-3; 11 bases are a match to TRBD2. With V trimmed by 5 bases and J by 3 bases, 10 bases remained unmatched. The germline V gene has CDR1 SGHTA and CDR2 FQGNSA. CDR3 length: 17 residues. The CDR3 is CASSADLAGGRTDTQYF. Written as DNA, the CDR3 is TGTGCCAGCAGCGCAGACCTAGCGGGAGGTAGGACAGATACGCAGTATTTT.

The rearrangement uses TRBV5-1 and TRBJ2-3; tentative D call: TRBD2 (5 bases). This CDR3 has 14 residues. V was clipped by 2 bases and J by 2 bases, with 9 bases between them. Germline V gives CDR1 SGHRS, CDR2 YFSETQ. The CDR3 here is CASSLRGSTDTQYF. CDR3 coding DNA: TGCGCCAGCAGCTTACGGGGTTCCACAGATACGCAGTATTTT.

This clone was seen only a few times. J is TRBJ2-4 and V is TRBV7-9, with D possibly being TRBD2 (5 bases). V was shortened by 5 bases and J by 7 bases, with 12 bases between the two germline ends. This CDR3 has 13 amino acids. Germline CDR1 and CDR2: SEHNR and FQNEAQ (reference sequence). The CDR3 reads CASSRGNFNIQYF. CDR3 in DNA: TGTGCCAGCAGCCGAGGGAATTTTAACATTCAGTACTTC.

The chain carries TRBV5-4 and TRBJ2-7; 8 bases map to TRBD1. Germline V gene sequence: CDR1 SGHNT, CDR2 YYREEE (reference sequence). The CDR3 consists of 12 residues. V lost 5 bases to trimming and J lost 6 bases; unmatched junction nucleotides: 4. CDR3 sequence: CASRTGTGEQYF. The CDR3 DNA follows: TGTGCCAGCAGGACTGGGACAGGCGAGCAGTACTTC.

The genes are TRBV6-4 and TRBJ2-7, with D unclear. Germline CDR1 and CDR2: MRHNA and SNTAGT. V lost 5 bases and J lost 4, with 9 bases in between. This CDR3 has 12 amino acids. The CDR3 spells CASSTPNYEQYF. DNA for the CDR3: TGTGCCAGCAGTACGCCGAATTACGAGCAGTACTTC.

The chain employs TRBV2 and TRBJ1-5; 8 nucleotides agree with TRBD1. Germline CDR1 and CDR2: SNHLY and FYNNEI. V lost 7 bases, J lost 0 bases, and 5 bases stayed unmatched. The CDR3 has 15 residues. CDR3 loop: CASKTGASSNQPQHF. CDR3 bases: TGTGCCAGCAAGACAGGGGCTAGTAGCAATCAGCCCCAGCATTTT. The variable domain in full, with the rest retrieved from reference TRBV2 and TRBJ1-5, is EPEVTQTPSHQVTQMGQEVILRCVPISNHLYFYWYRQILGQKVEFLVSFYNNEISEKSEIFDDQFSVERPDGSNFTLKIRSTKLEDSAMYFCASKTGASSNQPQHFGDGTRLSIL.

V usage is TRBV4-2 and J usage is TRBJ1-1, with D maybe TRBD1 (5 bases). The CDR3 is 16 amino acids. Looked up from germline, CDR1 is LGHNA and CDR2 is YNFKEQ. The germline V and J ends were trimmed by 4 bases and 2 bases, with 17 bases remaining between them. The CDR3 region is CASSPHQDRPNTEAFF. The CDR3 nucleotides are TGTGCCAGCAGCCCCCACCAAGACAGACCTAACACTGAAGCTTTCTTT.

The CDR3 sequence: CSATTDTQYF. The CDR3 DNA reads TGCAGTGCAACCACAGATACGCAGTATTTT. The genes are TRBV20-1 and TRBJ2-3; D uncertain. The ends were cut back, 6 bases at V and 2 bases at J, with 3 bases in the middle. The CDR3 has 10 residues. Germline V gives CDR1 DFQATT, CDR2 SNEGSKA (reference sequence).

The V gene is TRBV6-1, the J gene TRBJ2-7; 10 bases align to TRBD1. CDR3 length: 17 amino acids. Germline V gives CDR1 MNHNS, CDR2 SASEGT. Losses at the gene ends were 2 bases for V and 4 bases for J; bases not matched to a gene: 11. CDR3 bases: TGTGCCAGCAGTGAAAGGGACAGGGGTAGAAGGGCGTACGAGCAGTACTTC. Amino acids: CASSERDRGRRAYEQYF.

This clone was detected only once. The genes are TRBV4-1 and TRBJ2-2; D might be TRBD1 or TRBD2, each matching 5 bases. The CDR3 has 15 amino acids. V lost 4 bases, J lost 5 bases, and 14 bases lay in between. Per germline, CDR1 MGHRA and CDR2 YSYEKL. CDR3 bases: TGCGCCAGCAGCCTGCCCAGTTGGGGGACCGGGGAGCTGTTTTTT. Residues: CASSLPSWGTGELFF.